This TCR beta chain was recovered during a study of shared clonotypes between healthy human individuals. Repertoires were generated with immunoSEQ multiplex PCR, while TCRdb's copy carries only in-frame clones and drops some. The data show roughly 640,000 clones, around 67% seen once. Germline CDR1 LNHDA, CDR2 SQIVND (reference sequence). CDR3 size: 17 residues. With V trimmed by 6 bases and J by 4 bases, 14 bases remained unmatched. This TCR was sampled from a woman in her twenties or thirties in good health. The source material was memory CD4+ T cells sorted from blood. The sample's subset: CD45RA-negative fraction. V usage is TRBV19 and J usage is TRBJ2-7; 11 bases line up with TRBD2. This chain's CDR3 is CASRQSLGASGRYEQYF. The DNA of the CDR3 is TGTGCCAGTAGACAAAGCCTTGGGGCTAGCGGGAGGTACGAGCAGTACTTC. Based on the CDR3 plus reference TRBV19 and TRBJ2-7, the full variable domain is DGGITQSPKYLFRKEGQNVTLSCEQNLNHDAMYWYRQDPGQGLRLIYYSQIVNDFQKGDIAEGYSVSREKKESFPLTVTSAQKNPTAFYLCASRQSLGASGRYEQYFGPGTRLTVT.